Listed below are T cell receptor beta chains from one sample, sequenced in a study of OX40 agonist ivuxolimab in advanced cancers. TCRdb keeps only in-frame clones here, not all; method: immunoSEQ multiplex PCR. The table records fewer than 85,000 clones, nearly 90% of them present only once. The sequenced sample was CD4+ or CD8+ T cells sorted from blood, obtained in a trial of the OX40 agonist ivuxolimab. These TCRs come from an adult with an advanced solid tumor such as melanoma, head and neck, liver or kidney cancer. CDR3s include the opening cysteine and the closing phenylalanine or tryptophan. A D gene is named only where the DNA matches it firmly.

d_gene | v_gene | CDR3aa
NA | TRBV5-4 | CASTEDINSPLHF
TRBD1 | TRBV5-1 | CASSLGGFDREGFSGANVLTF
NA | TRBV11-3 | CASSSTGLRGKNIQYF
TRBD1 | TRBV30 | CAWGKGAMGTDTQYF
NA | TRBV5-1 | CASSHDTQETQYF
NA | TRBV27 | CASSPTSSWPQHF
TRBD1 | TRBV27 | CASSLAPGDRVSSGANVLTF
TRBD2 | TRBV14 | CASSQDLREGRFTDTQYF
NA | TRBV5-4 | CASSLGDPPYEQYF
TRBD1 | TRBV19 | CASSIGTGGTDTQYF
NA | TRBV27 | CASNDISYNEQFF
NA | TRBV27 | CASSSGWHTEAFF
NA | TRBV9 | CASSVRNGAGELFF
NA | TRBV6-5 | CASRHPQGTGELFF
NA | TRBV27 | CASKEHLDTDTQYF
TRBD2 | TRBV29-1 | CSVEGGGGENIQYF
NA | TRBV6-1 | CASSGPDQGFREQYF
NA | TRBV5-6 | CASSLRDFYGYTF
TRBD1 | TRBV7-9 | CASSLVRGPKTYEQYF
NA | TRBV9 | CASSVGHLNYGYTF
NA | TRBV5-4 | CASSLAGIQETQYF
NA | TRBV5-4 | CASTRSGGASYGYTF
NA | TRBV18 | CASSSTTSTYNEQFF
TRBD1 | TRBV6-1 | CASSEANRGLYSNQPQHF
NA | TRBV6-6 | CASFDYVEGEKLFF
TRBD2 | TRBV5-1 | CASTKASGNTDTQYF
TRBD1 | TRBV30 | CAWSDDRDTGELFF